This paragraph reports one TCR beta chain. The source of the sample is a study of blood T cell repertoires in COVID-19. About the research overall: From the United States, Italy and Spain came samples of acute and convalescent COVID-19. PBMCs, B-cell-depleted T cells, or T cells were the source of the cDNA or gDNA that made up the material.

Sequencing used immunoSEQ multiplex PCR; TCRdb keeps in-frame clones, though not all of them. The sample lists about 330,000 clones, around 87% occurring once. Looked up from germline, CDR1 is SGHNT and CDR2 is YENEEA. The V and J ends lost 5 bases and 5 bases respectively, with 13 bases between them. CDR3 length: 13 residues. The origin of this receptor is a woman aged 25 to 45 who had recovered from COVID-19. The V call is TRBV11-3, the J call TRBJ2-7; maybe TRBD2 (6 bases). The specimen sequenced was PBMCs or T cells enriched from blood (not recorded which). The CDR3 reads CASSPPGLNEQYF. The CDR3 DNA sequence: TGTGCCAGCAGCCCGCCGGGACTGAACGAGCAGTACTTC.